The 29 T cell receptor beta chains listed next were all sequenced from one sample in a study of blood T cell repertoires in COVID-19. The protocol was immunoSEQ multiplex PCR, while the TCRdb copy is restricted to in-frame clones and leaves out a portion. This table has approximately 210,000 clones, just over 90% appearing once. The sample was peripheral blood. These receptors were obtained from a young man with acute or convalescent COVID-19.

This chain connects TRBV4-1 to TRBJ2-7; 10 bases are shared with TRBD1. J was trimmed by 7 bases and V by 3 bases; bases with no gene match: 6. This CDR3 has 14 amino acids. The germline CDR1 and CDR2 sequences are MGHRA and YSYEKL. CDR3 bases: TGCGCCAGCAGCCATAGACAGGGGGCTAAGGAGCAGTACTTC. The encoded protein is CASSHRQGAKEQYF.

The gene calls are TRBV12-5 and TRBJ2-2; D gene uncertain. Trimming took 7 bases from V and 2 from J, leaving 8 bases between them. CDR1 LGHNT and CDR2 FRNRAP come from the germline V gene. The CDR3 has 13 amino acids. CDR3 amino acids: CASAFSNTGELFF. The CDR3 DNA reads as TGTGCTAGTGCCTTCAGTAACACCGGGGAGCTGTTTTTT.

The rearrangement uses TRBV20-1 and TRBJ1-2, with D perhaps TRBD1 (5 bases). Trimming pared 3 bases from V and 7 bases from J, leaving 18 bases between. The germline V gene encodes CDR1 DFQATT and CDR2 SNEGSKA (reference sequence). This CDR3 comprises 14 residues. The chain's CDR3 is CSASSQAKPRGYTF. CDR3 bases: TGCAGTGCTAGTTCACAGGCCAAACCCCGTGGCTACACCTTC.

This sequence joins TRBV7-8 and TRBJ2-7; D ambiguous. V shed 0 bases and J shed 7 bases, with 7 bases lying between them. Germline lookup yields CDR1 SGHVS and CDR2 FQNEAQ. This CDR3 region has 12 residues. The CDR3 DNA sequence: TGTGCCAGCAGCTTAGCGCTAGGTGAGCAGTACTTC. This sequence encodes CASSLALGEQYF.

J is TRBJ2-7 and V is TRBV11-1; 11 positions agree with TRBD2. Unmatched junction bases numbered 5, after V lost 5 bases and J lost 5 bases. The germline gives CDR1 SGHAT, CDR2 FQDESV (reference sequence). This CDR3 spans 14 amino acids. In nucleotides, the CDR3 is TGTGCCAGCAGCCACCCGGGACTAGCGGACGAGCAGTACTTC. Its translation: CASSHPGLADEQYF.

The rearrangement links TRBV2 to TRBJ2-1; 7 nucleotides match TRBD1. The CDR3 covers 13 residues. The germline V gene encodes CDR1 SNHLY and CDR2 FYNNEI. J was trimmed by 4 bases and V by 4 bases; bases with no gene match: 1. The CDR3 region has the DNA TGTGCCAGCAGTGGACAGGGTTACAATGAGCAGTTCTTC. Translated, it gives CASSGQGYNEQFF.

The chain is built from TRBV28 and TRBJ1-2; TRBD1 agrees at 9 bases. Unmatched junction bases numbered 11, after V lost 8 bases and J lost 7 bases. The CDR3 totals 14 residues. In germline, CDR1 is MDHEN, CDR2 SYDVKM. The CDR3 loop reads CASGPGQGLSGYTF. CDR3 coding DNA: TGTGCCAGCGGTCCGGGACAGGGTTTGAGTGGCTACACCTTC.

This clone was observed a single time. The CDR3 region has the DNA TGTGCCAGCAGCTCCAACTCAGGGATACGCAATCAGCCCCAGCATTTT. Amino acid sequence: CASSSNSGIRNQPQHF. The chain carries TRBV7-9 and TRBJ1-5; tentative D call: TRBD1 (5 bases). Trimming took 4 bases from V and 2 from J, leaving 15 bases between them. The germline gives CDR1 SEHNR, CDR2 FQNEAQ (reference sequence). The CDR3 is made up of 16 amino acids.

This sequence joins TRBV18 and TRBJ1-6, with D perhaps matching TRBD1 (6 bases). Germline CDR1 KGHSH, CDR2 LQKENI. The CDR3 is made up of 17 amino acids. V dropped 0 bases and J dropped 9 bases, with 18 bases sitting between them. In DNA form, the CDR3 reads TGTGCCAGCTCACCACCCTTGACGAGAACAGGGCGTTCACCCCTCCACTTT. It encodes CASSPPLTRTGRSPLHF.

This chain links TRBV2 with TRBJ2-2, with 7 bases fitting TRBD1. Germline CDR1 is SNHLY and CDR2 is FYNNEI. V lost 8 bases, J lost 5 bases, and 11 bases stayed unmatched. This CDR3 comprises 15 residues. CDR3 amino acids: CASHLQGLGTGELFF. The CDR3 nucleotides read TGTGCCAGCCACCTACAGGGGTTAGGAACCGGGGAGCTGTTTTTT.

In regard to this clone: No DNA is shown, since the ends of the CDR3 on it are uncertain; the CDR3 is the one TCRdb lists. V and J are TRBV7-3 and TRBJ2-3; TRBD1 reflects the table's D call only, with no check against the DNA. Both ends counted, the CDR3 spans 15 residues. Germline CDR1 and CDR2: SGHTA and FQGTGA. CDR3 residues: CASSLQGFLADTQYF.

The chain joins TRBV6-5 to TRBJ1-6, with D maybe TRBD1 (6 bases). From germline, CDR1 is MNHEY and CDR2 SVGAGI. V was shortened by 5 bases and J by 7 bases, with 12 bases between the two germline ends. The CDR3 totals 14 residues. The CDR3 nucleotides are TGTGCCAGCAGTACCCCGGGACAAAATTCACCCCTCCACTTT. This gives the protein CASSTPGQNSPLHF.

The chain joins TRBV19 to TRBJ2-2; the match to TRBD2 covers 7 bases. The length of the CDR3 is 18 residues. Trimming removed 7 bases from V and 2 bases from J; junction bases left unmatched: 16. Germline V gives CDR1 LNHDA, CDR2 SQIVND (reference sequence). In DNA, the CDR3 is TGTGCCAGTATCAGGAAAGGGTCGTCTAGCGGAAACACCGGGGAGCTGTTTTTT. Translated: CASIRKGSSSGNTGELFF. The variable domain in full, with the rest retrieved from reference TRBV19 and TRBJ2-2, is DGGITQSPKYLFRKEGQNVTLSCEQNLNHDAMYWYRQDPGQGLRLIYYSQIVNDFQKGDIAEGYSVSREKKESFPLTVTSAQKNPTAFYLCASIRKGSSSGNTGELFFGEGSRLTVL.

The chain links TRBV6-2 or TRBV6-3 to TRBJ1-4, with a possible D match to TRBD1 (6 bases). V was shortened by 6 bases and J by 8 bases, with 10 bases between the two germline ends. Germline CDR1 MNHEY, CDR2 SVGEGT. This CDR3 spans 12 amino acids. CDR3 in amino acids: CASSTQGEKLFF. The CDR3 coding sequence is TGTGCCAGCAGCACGCAGGGGGAAAAACTGTTTTTT.

V gene TRBV5-1 combines with J gene TRBJ2-7; 10 nucleotides match TRBD2. Germline CDR1 and CDR2: SGHRS and YFSETQ. The ends lost 4 bases at V and 5 bases at J; junction bases unmatched: 9. The CDR3 runs 15 residues. CDR3 in DNA: TGCGCCAGCAGCGTAGCGGGGGGCCTAGGCCACGAGCAGTACTTC. This codes for CASSVAGGLGHEQYF.

The chain couples TRBV10-1 to TRBJ2-2; possible D gene TRBD2, 6 bases. Trimming pared 4 bases from V and 5 bases from J, leaving 8 bases between. The V gene's germline CDR1 is WNHNN and CDR2 SYGVQD (reference sequence). The CDR3 is 13 residues long. Here the CDR3 DNA reads TGCGCCAGCAGTGTGGCGGGAACCGGGGAGCTGTTTTTT. It codes for CASSVAGTGELFF.

This clone is a singleton in its sample. This sequence joins TRBV3-1 (or the pseudogene TRBV3-2) and TRBJ2-1, with TRBD2 matching 9 bases. CDR1 and CDR2 from the germline V gene are LGHDT and YNNKEL (reference sequence). V was clipped by 0 bases and J by 4 bases; unmatched bases: 4. The CDR3 covers 16 residues. The CDR3 nucleotides are TGTGCCAGCAGCCAAGATCTAGCGGGACAATACAATGAGCAGTTCTTC. Its translation: CASSQDLAGQYNEQFF.

V usage is TRBV28 and J usage is TRBJ1-2, with 7 bases lining up with TRBD1. The CDR3 length is 12 residues. V lost 8 bases to trimming and J lost 5 bases; unmatched junction nucleotides: 5. Per the germline V gene, CDR1 is MDHEN and CDR2 is SYDVKM. The CDR3 spells CASLQTGYGYTF. The CDR3 region has the DNA TGTGCCAGCCTTCAGACAGGGTATGGCTACACCTTC.

The V gene is TRBV19, the J gene TRBJ2-7; the match to TRBD2 covers 11 bases. This CDR3 spans 15 amino acids. V shed 6 bases and J 0 bases; nucleotides not matched to a gene: 4. The germline gives CDR1 LNHDA, CDR2 SQIVND (reference sequence). Written as DNA, the CDR3 is TGTGCCAGTAGGGGGACTAGCGGAAGCTCCTACGAGCAGTACTTC. Encoded protein: CASRGTSGSSYEQYF.

This chain joins TRBV18 and TRBJ2-1, with D unresolved. Germline assignment: CDR1 KGHSH and CDR2 LQKENI. The V and J ends lost 3 bases and 6 bases respectively, with 12 bases between them. The CDR3 extends over 14 amino acids. CDR3 in amino acids: CASSPASFLNEQFF. The CDR3, as DNA: TGTGCCAGCTCACCCGCGTCCTTCCTCAATGAGCAGTTCTTC.

The gene calls are TRBV10-3 and TRBJ2-3, with D maybe TRBD1 (6 bases). V lost 5 bases to trimming and J lost 0 bases, with 12 bases between them. CDR1 is ENHRY, CDR2 SYGVKD, per germline. The CDR3 sequence is 15 residues long. This CDR3 is CAISYREGSTDTQYF. CDR3 DNA sequence: TGTGCCATCAGTTACAGGGAAGGTAGCACAGATACGCAGTATTTT.

The chain has TRBV18 and TRBJ1-1; D not certain. Trimming left V 2 bases short and J 6 bases short, with 13 bases between. The CDR3 extends over 14 amino acids. Germline loops: CDR1 KGHSH, CDR2 LQKENI. In DNA form, the CDR3 reads TGTGCCAGCTCACCATTTCTTGGGCTGCCTGAAGCTTTCTTT. This translates into CASSPFLGLPEAFF.

This rearrangement joins TRBV9 to TRBJ2-6, with no clear D. CDR1 SGDLS and CDR2 YYNGEE come from the germline V gene. This CDR3 has 16 residues. V was clipped by 4 bases and J by 0 bases, with 11 bases between them. The CDR3 coding sequence is TGTGCCAGCAGCCCCCGACATCTCTCTGGGGCCAACGTCCTGACTTTC. This sequence encodes CASSPRHLSGANVLTF.

V usage is TRBV18 and J usage is TRBJ1-4; D perhaps matches TRBD1 (6 bases). The CDR3 sequence is 15 residues long. Germline CDR1 KGHSH, CDR2 LQKENI. Trimming took off 1 base at V and 8 bases at J, with 14 bases between the two ends. CDR3 sequence reads: CASSPRGHPQEKLFF. As DNA, the CDR3 is TGTGCCAGCTCACCACGGGGACATCCCCAGGAAAAACTGTTTTTT.

CDR3 DNA sequence: TGTGCCAGCAGCTTTCCTGCTAGCGGGAGATCCGAGCAGTACTTC. Encoded protein: CASSFPASGRSEQYF. V usage is TRBV7-2 and J usage is TRBJ2-7; 10 bases line up with TRBD2. Germline CDR1 reads SGHTA; CDR2 reads FQGNSA. J was trimmed by 6 bases and V by 3 bases; bases with no gene match: 8. This CDR3 spans 15 amino acids.

The chain has TRBV7-8 and TRBJ2-7; 9 nucleotides line up with TRBD2. Germline-derived CDR1 and CDR2 are SGHVS and FQNEAQ. The CDR3 runs to 16 residues. Trimming cost V 5 bases and J 2 bases; bases outside gene matches: 10. Here the CDR3 DNA reads TGTGCCAGCAGCCCCGGATTTGGCGGGAGGGCCTACGAGCAGTACTTC. Translating gives CASSPGFGGRAYEQYF.

The CDR3, as DNA: TGTGCCAGCAGTTGGACAGGGGTTAACGGCTACACCTTC. This gives the protein CASSWTGVNGYTF. J is TRBJ1-2 and V is TRBV12-3 or TRBV12-4; 9 bases match TRBD1. The CDR3 consists of 13 residues. With 4 bases clipped from V and 8 bases from J, the junction kept 5 bases outside the gene matches.

This clone occurred once. The J gene is TRBJ2-3, the V gene TRBV28, with D possibly TRBD2 on 6 matching bases. Germline CDR1 and CDR2: MDHEN and SYDVKM. The CDR3 spans 13 residues. The V end lost 9 bases, the J end lost 6 bases, and 16 bases lay between the germline ends. This CDR3 reads CASGGYERDTQYF. CDR3 in DNA: TGTGCCAGTGGGGGGTACGAAAGGGATACGCAGTATTTT. The whole variable domain, filled in from reference TRBV28 and TRBJ2-3, reads DVKVTQSSRYLVKRTGEKVFLECVQDMDHENMFWYRQDPGLGLRLIYFSYDVKMKEKGDIPEGYSVSREKKERFSLILESASTNQTSMYLCASGGYERDTQYFGPGTRLTVL.

The chain is built from TRBV5-1 and TRBJ2-7, with 8 bases matching TRBD1. CDR3 size: 14 residues. V lost 2 bases, J lost 6 bases, and 7 bases stayed unmatched. Germline assignment: CDR1 SGHRS and CDR2 YFSETQ. CDR3 DNA: TGCGCCAGCAGCTTCCAGGGGGCGGATGGCGAGCAGTACTTC. It translates to CASSFQGADGEQYF.